One sample yielded the 5 T cell receptor beta chains listed below, sequenced in a study of CD8+CD57+ T cells in acquired aplastic anemia. The sequenced patients had an expansion of CD8+CD57+ cells seen by flow cytometry. CDR3 and TCR beta VDJ profiling relied on genomic DNA as the template. TCRdb itself ran the reads through MiXCR, one entry per CDR3 protein. The sample has some 150,000 distinct CDR3 sequences, about 70% seen once; the top ten hold around 45%. Sequencing used sorted CD4+, CD8+, or CD8+CD57+ T cells (not recorded which) from PBMCs. These TCRs come from a human donor with aplastic anemia.

The V and J genes are TRBV10-3 and TRBJ1-2; D possibly corresponds to TRBD1 (6 bases). Trimming shortened V by 8 bases and J by 7 bases, and 23 bases separated the two germline ends. The CDR3 is made up of 15 amino acids. Germline CDR1 ENHRY, CDR2 SYGVKD. The chain's CDR3 is CAIGPRRGAPLGYTF. The DNA for the CDR3 is TGTGCCATCGGGCCCCGAAGGGGGGCGCCTCTTGGCTACACCTTC.

The chain employs TRBV19 and TRBJ2-3, with TRBD1 as a possible D gene (6 bases). The CDR3 is 13 residues long. Germline CDR1 reads LNHDA; CDR2 reads SQIVND (reference sequence). The ends were cut back, 7 bases at V and 5 bases at J, with 13 bases in the middle. The CDR3 reads CASTLPGEDTQYF. CDR3 nucleotide sequence: TGTGCCAGTACCCTCCCAGGGGAAGATACGCAGTATTTT. The full variable domain, with the rest looked up from reference TRBV19 and TRBJ2-3, is DGGITQSPKYLFRKEGQNVTLSCEQNLNHDAMYWYRQDPGQGLRLIYYSQIVNDFQKGDIAEGYSVSREKKESFPLTVTSAQKNPTAFYLCASTLPGEDTQYFGPGTRLTVL.

This chain links TRBV10-1 with TRBJ2-3, with D maybe TRBD2 (6 bases). This CDR3 contains 14 residues. Germline CDR1 is WNHNN and CDR2 is SYGVQD (reference sequence). V lost 0 bases and J 6 bases, leaving 10 bases between the germline ends. In nucleotides, the CDR3 is TGCGCCAGCAGTGAGTCGTGGAGGGTGGATACGCAGTATTTT. Translation: CASSESWRVDTQYF.

The chain employs TRBV10-3 and TRBJ2-5; 7 positions agree with TRBD2. V shed 3 bases and J 3 bases; nucleotides not matched to a gene: 1. This CDR3 has 13 residues. The V gene's germline CDR1 is ENHRY and CDR2 SYGVKD. The CDR3 sequence: CAISDAGEETQYF. CDR3 DNA: TGTGCCATCAGTGATGCGGGGGAAGAGACCCAGTACTTC.

This rearrangement joins TRBV7-3 to TRBJ2-7; 9 bases line up with TRBD1. The germline CDR1 and CDR2 sequences are SGHTA and FQGTGA. The CDR3 has 15 residues. The junction had 6 bases not matched to a gene; V was cut back by 6 bases and J by 0 bases. The CDR3 sequence: CASRPGTGISYEQYF. Here the CDR3 DNA reads TGTGCCAGCAGGCCCGGGACAGGGATCTCCTACGAGCAGTACTTC.